Listed here are 32 T cell receptor beta chains from one sample, sequenced in a study of Graves' ophthalmopathy and Graves' hyperthyroidism. Scientists amplified the TCR beta CDR3 regions from RNA transcripts. The first-round RT-PCR employed HTBI primers together with the Qiagen OneStep RT-PCR kit. A multiplex PCR was then performed as the second round. TCRdb redid the calling of the multiplex PCR reads with MiXCR, one entry per CDR3 protein. The sample consists of 300,000 or so distinct CDR3 sequences, 17% of them appearing once. Material for sequencing was peripheral blood. The receptors originated from an adult man with Graves' ophthalmopathy.

Many counts were recorded for this clonotype. The chain is built from TRBV7-9 and TRBJ1-6; D not resolved. The CDR3 is 12 residues long. Trimming took off 8 bases at V and 7 bases at J, with 9 bases between the two ends. The V gene's germline CDR1 is SEHNR and CDR2 FQNEAQ (reference sequence). The CDR3 sequence: CASSTRNSPLHF. In nucleotides, the CDR3 is TGTGCCAGCTCGACCAGGAATTCACCCCTCCACTTT.

This clonotype appeared many times. This sequence joins TRBV2 and TRBJ1-2; possible D gene TRBD1, 5 bases. The CDR3 runs to 15 residues. V lost 7 bases, J lost 4 bases, and 19 bases lay in between. CDR1 and CDR2 from the germline V gene are SNHLY and FYNNEI. The CDR3 DNA reads as TGTGCCAGCAAACCCCCCGGGGGAGCCGGCTATGGCTACACCTTC. It encodes CASKPPGGAGYGYTF.

The chain combines TRBV7-3 with TRBJ2-2, with D perhaps assigned TRBD1 or TRBD2 (6 bases each). The ends were cut back, 0 bases at V and 6 bases at J, with 14 bases in the middle. In germline, CDR1 is SGHTA, CDR2 FQGTGA. The CDR3 has 16 amino acids. CDR3: CASSLTRSGASGELFF. CDR3 DNA: TGTGCCAGCAGCTTAACCCGCTCGGGGGCGTCCGGGGAGCTGTTTTTT. The full variable domain, its missing parts supplied by reference TRBV7-3 and TRBJ2-2, is GAGVSQTPSNKVTEKGKYVELRCDPISGHTALYWYRQSLGQGPEFLIYFQGTGAADDSGLPNDRFFAVRPEGSVSTLKIQRTERGDSAVYLCASSLTRSGASGELFFGEGSRLTVL.

The chain employs TRBV5-1 and TRBJ2-7; the match to TRBD2 covers 7 bases. This CDR3 comprises 14 residues. Germline values: CDR1 SGHRS, CDR2 YFSETQ. V shed 2 bases and J 3 bases; nucleotides not matched to a gene: 5. The chain's CDR3 is CASSLASGHYEQYF. The CDR3 DNA follows: TGCGCCAGCAGCTTAGCTAGCGGACACTACGAGCAGTACTTC. The full variable domain, with the rest looked up from reference TRBV5-1 and TRBJ2-7, is KAGVTQTPRYLIKTRGQQVTLSCSPISGHRSVSWYQQTPGQGLQFLFEYFSETQRNKGNFPGRFSGRQFSNSRSEMNVSTLELGDSALYLCASSLASGHYEQYFGPGTRLTVT.

This clonotype has more than one count but fewer than ten. The V and J genes are TRBV7-8 and TRBJ1-6; the match to TRBD1 covers 7 bases. V lost 3 bases and J lost 9; bases outside the gene matches: 8. Germline V CDR1 and CDR2: SGHVS, FQNEAQ. CDR3 size: 15 residues. The CDR3 loop reads CASSFETGSPSPLHF. The CDR3 DNA reads TGTGCCAGCAGCTTTGAGACAGGGTCCCCTTCACCCCTCCACTTT.

The genes are TRBV7-9 and TRBJ1-1, with D uncertain. This CDR3 contains 11 residues. CDR1 is SEHNR, CDR2 FQNEAQ, per germline (reference sequence). Trimming removed 5 bases at V and 10 bases at J, with 11 bases between. The CDR3 DNA follows: TGTGCCAGCAGCCCCCATGGTGGAGCTTTCTTT. This translates into CASSPHGGAFF.

The chain joins TRBV11-2 to TRBJ2-4; D unresolved. Germline V gene sequence: CDR1 SGHAT, CDR2 FQNNGV. Trimming took 1 base from V and 7 from J, leaving 17 bases between them. The CDR3 extends over 16 amino acids. In DNA form, the CDR3 reads TGTGCCAGCAGCTTAGGGGCTTTGGGTGGCGGCAACATTCAGTACTTC. It is translated as CASSLGALGGGNIQYF. The full variable domain, completed using reference TRBV11-2 and TRBJ2-4, is EAGVAQSPRYKIIEKRQSVAFWCNPISGHATLYWYQQILGQGPKLLIQFQNNGVVDDSQLPKDRFSAERLKGVDSTLKIQPAKLEDSAVYLCASSLGALGGGNIQYFGAGTRLSVL.

In this sample, this clonotype turned up many times. The chain has TRBV24-1 and TRBJ1-5; no clear D. Germline lookup yields CDR1 KGHDR and CDR2 SFDVKD. The CDR3 is 12 residues long. V was cut by 2 bases and J by 4 bases, with 2 bases left in between. This CDR3 is CATSDSNQPQHF. CDR3 coding DNA: TGTGCCACCAGTGATTCTAATCAGCCCCAGCATTTT.

The sample holds many counts of this clonotype. The chain uses TRBV18 and TRBJ1-1; D ambiguous. Trimming left V 2 bases short and J 7 bases short, with 5 bases between. CDR3 length: 11 amino acids. Germline loops: CDR1 KGHSH, CDR2 LQKENI. This CDR3 is CASSPIHEAFF. CDR3 bases: TGTGCCAGCTCACCAATACATGAAGCTTTCTTT. Filled out from reference TRBV18 and TRBJ1-1, the complete variable domain reads NAGVMQNPRHLVRRRGQEARLRCSPMKGHSHVYWYRQLPEEGLKFMVYLQKENIIDESGMPKERFSAEFPKEGPSILRIQQVVRGDSAAYFCASSPIHEAFFGQGTRLTVV.

Many counts were recorded for this clonotype. The CDR3 sequence is CSASRGNQPQHF. In nucleotides, the CDR3 is TGCAGTGCTAGTCGCGGCAATCAGCCCCAGCATTTT. This rearrangement joins TRBV20-1 to TRBJ1-5; D remains ambiguous. CDR1 is DFQATT, CDR2 SNEGSKA, per germline (reference sequence). V shed 3 bases and J shed 2 bases, with 5 bases lying between them. CDR3 size: 12 residues.

At least ten counts were recorded for this clonotype. This chain joins TRBV29-1 and TRBJ2-7; D is uncertain. CDR1 and CDR2 from the germline V gene are SQVTM and ANQGSEA. The CDR3 totals 12 residues. V shed 4 bases and J shed 2 bases, with 9 bases lying between them. Written as DNA, the CDR3 is TGCAGCGTTGGGCCAGTAGCCTACGAGCAGTACTTC. Protein sequence: CSVGPVAYEQYF.

This clonotype was counted many times. The chain is built from TRBV7-2 and TRBJ2-5, with TRBD2 matching 11 bases. The CDR3 is 16 amino acids. CDR1 is SGHTA and CDR2 is FQGNSA in the germline V gene. V lost 0 bases to trimming and J lost 2 bases; unmatched junction nucleotides: 2. This CDR3 is CASSLALAGGQETQYF. CDR3 DNA: TGTGCCAGCAGCTTAGCGCTAGCGGGGGGTCAAGAGACCCAGTACTTC.

This clonotype came up many times. This chain joins TRBV28 and TRBJ1-1; D perhaps matches TRBD1 (5 bases). This CDR3 region has 14 residues. CDR1 and CDR2 (germline): MDHEN, SYDVKM. V dropped 5 bases and J dropped 0 bases, with 10 bases sitting between them. The CDR3 DNA follows: TGTGCCAGCAGTCGGACAAGATTGAACACTGAAGCTTTCTTT. Its translation: CASSRTRLNTEAFF.

This clonotype was seen repeatedly, ten times or more. The genes are TRBV29-1 and TRBJ1-1; 9 nucleotides align to TRBD1. V shed 3 bases, J shed 4 bases, and the junction held 9 bases outside the gene matches. Germline CDR1 reads SQVTM; CDR2 reads ANQGSEA. This CDR3 has 15 residues. This CDR3 reads CSVDGSGQGFTEAFF. DNA of the CDR3: TGCAGCGTTGATGGCTCCGGACAGGGGTTCACTGAAGCTTTCTTT.

The chain has TRBV15 and TRBJ2-5; 12 nucleotides match TRBD2. The CDR3 consists of 14 residues. V gave up 5 bases and J gave up 9 bases; unmatched junction bases: 7. Looked up from germline, CDR1 is LNHNV and CDR2 is YYDKDF (reference sequence). The CDR3 region is CATSLAGGETAQYF. CDR3 in DNA: TGTGCCACCAGCCTAGCGGGAGGGGAGACGGCCCAGTACTTC.

In the case of this clonotype: Lacking the conserved final phenylalanine or tryptophan, this CDR3 likely reflects a read error. The V call is TRBV2, the J call TRBJ2-7, with D perhaps being TRBD1 or TRBD2 (5 bases each). The CDR3 consists of 15 residues. With 2 bases removed from V and 4 bases from J, the gap between germline ends came to 15 bases. From germline, CDR1 is SNHLY and CDR2 FYNNEI. CDR3 nucleotides: TGTGCCAGCAGTGAACGGGGCACAACCATTTACGAGCAGTACCTC. Translation: CASSERGTTIYEQYL.

This clonotype was seen many times. This chain links TRBV30 with TRBJ1-2; D gene unclear. This CDR3 is 12 amino acids long. The germline V and J ends were trimmed by 4 bases and 4 bases, with 10 bases remaining between them. Germline CDR1 reads GTSNPN; CDR2 reads SVGIG (reference sequence). CDR3 in amino acids: CAWKGNSYGYTF. As DNA, the CDR3 is TGTGCCTGGAAAGGGAACTCCTATGGCTACACCTTC.

This clonotype was observed many times. V is TRBV7-9 and J is TRBJ2-5; 8 bases align to TRBD2. CDR1 SEHNR and CDR2 FQNEAQ come from the germline V gene (reference sequence). The length of the CDR3 is 15 residues. V shed 2 bases and J 5 bases; nucleotides not matched to a gene: 7. As DNA, the CDR3 is TGTGCCAGCAGCTTAAGACGGGGGGGCCGTGAGACCCAGTACTTC. As protein: CASSLRRGGRETQYF.

This clonotype has a count of ten or more. V gene TRBV6-5 combines with J gene TRBJ2-7; D uncertain. V lost 4 bases, J lost 6 bases, and 10 bases lay in between. The CDR3 covers 12 residues. Germline V gene lookup returns CDR1 MNHEY and CDR2 SVGAGI. CDR3 in amino acids: CASSFQRGEQYF. CDR3 coding DNA: TGTGCCAGCAGTTTCCAGAGAGGCGAGCAGTACTTC.

The table lists this clonotype with many counts. The chain joins TRBV30 to TRBJ1-2; possibly TRBD1 for D (5 bases). The germline V gene has CDR1 GTSNPN and CDR2 SVGIG (reference sequence). The CDR3 totals 15 residues. The V gene lost 5 bases and the J gene lost 0 bases, with 16 bases spanning the gap. The CDR3 reads CAWEGRQGPNYGYTF. CDR3 nucleotides: TGTGCCTGGGAGGGGCGGCAGGGCCCTAACTATGGCTACACCTTC.

This clonotype occurred many times. This rearrangement joins TRBV28 to TRBJ2-5; the D gene is possibly TRBD2 (6 bases). Between the trimmed V and J ends, which lost 2 bases and 7 bases, there was a span of 26 bases. This CDR3 contains 18 residues. The germline gives CDR1 MDHEN, CDR2 SYDVKM. In DNA form, the CDR3 reads TGTGCCAGCAGTTTAGGAGGGGAATCGGACCGAAATCCGGGGACCCAGTACTTC. Its protein product is CASSLGGESDRNPGTQYF.

This clonotype has at least ten counts. Germline and junction disagree at one end, which may indicate a read error. The chain carries TRBV20-1 and TRBJ1-2; D call uncertain. Per germline, CDR1 DFQATT and CDR2 SNEGSKA (reference sequence). The CDR3 runs to 16 residues. CDR3 in DNA: TGCAGCGCTAGCGAGCCCGGACCCTCTTCCCCATATGGCTACACCTTC. Translating gives CSASEPGPSSPYGYTF.

This clonotype was seen repeatedly, ten times or more. The chain is built from TRBV2 and TRBJ1-2; TRBD1 matches 7 bases. The junction had 13 bases not matched to a gene; V was cut back by 5 bases and J by 4 bases. Germline V gives CDR1 SNHLY, CDR2 FYNNEI. The length of the CDR3 is 16 residues. The CDR3 sequence: CASSSPDRAGFYGYTF. The CDR3 bases are TGTGCCAGCAGTTCTCCCGACAGGGCAGGCTTCTATGGCTACACCTTC.

This clonotype was observed many times. The chain recombines TRBV12-3 or TRBV12-4 with TRBJ1-1; TRBD1 aligns across 9 bases. V lost 6 bases to trimming and J lost 5 bases; unmatched junction nucleotides: 4. There are 13 residues in the CDR3. The CDR3 protein is CASSPGTGTEAFF. DNA of the CDR3: TGTGCCAGCAGCCCAGGGACAGGGACTGAAGCTTTCTTT.

This clonotype was observed many times. The rearrangement uses TRBV10-3 and TRBJ1-2; 7 nucleotides agree with TRBD1. The V gene's germline CDR1 is ENHRY and CDR2 SYGVKD. Trimming removed 6 bases from V and 2 bases from J; junction bases left unmatched: 6. This CDR3 has 14 amino acids. DNA for the CDR3: TGTGCCATCAGGGACGGGACAGAAAACTATGGCTACACCTTC. Its protein is CAIRDGTENYGYTF.

This clonotype was counted ten times or more. The CDR3 nucleotides read TGTGCCAGCAGCCCGACAGGGCACGGCTACGAGCAGTACTTC. Translation gives CASSPTGHGYEQYF. J is TRBJ2-7 and V is TRBV11-1, with TRBD1 identical over 7 bases. The germline gives CDR1 SGHAT, CDR2 FQDESV (reference sequence). V dropped 5 bases and J dropped 3; count of bases not matched to a gene: 7. CDR3 size: 14 residues.

This clonotype was counted many times. A much larger clone sits a single nucleotide away, making a read error possible. V usage is TRBV5-1 and J usage is TRBJ2-2; 9 bases align to TRBD1. This CDR3 contains 17 residues. CDR1 and CDR2 (germline): SGHRS, YFSETQ. The CDR3 spells CAGSYGTGPRSTGELFF. CDR3 DNA sequence: TGCGCCGGCAGCTACGGGACAGGGCCAAGGAGCACCGGGGAGCTGTTTTTT. Complete variable domain (other parts from reference TRBV5-1 and TRBJ2-2): KAGVTQTPRYLIKTRGQQVTLSCSPISGHRSVSWYQQTPGQGLQFLFEYFSETQRNKGNFPGRFSGRQFSNSRSEMNVSTLELGDSALYLCAGSYGTGPRSTGELFFGEGSRLTVL.

At least ten counts were recorded for this clonotype. The chain joins TRBV19 to TRBJ1-1; TRBD1 is a possible D gene (5 bases). CDR1 is LNHDA and CDR2 is SQIVND in the germline V gene (reference sequence). CDR3 length: 13 amino acids. The V and J ends lost 3 bases and 5 bases respectively, with 10 bases between them. CDR3 amino acids: CASSMEGRTEAFF. DNA of the CDR3: TGTGCCAGTAGTATGGAGGGGCGGACTGAAGCTTTCTTT.

In its sample, this clonotype was seen many times. The chain is built from TRBV7-2 and TRBJ1-2; D ambiguous. The V end lost 1 base, the J end lost 3 bases, and 6 bases lay between the germline ends. The V gene's germline CDR1 is SGHTA and CDR2 FQGNSA. This CDR3 region has 13 residues. CDR3 nucleotides: TGTGCCAGCAGCTTAGACAGCCACTATGGCTACACCTTC. Encoded protein: CASSLDSHYGYTF.

This clonotype came up a few times. The chain is built from TRBV7-2 and TRBJ2-7; D is unresolved. Trimming stripped 3 bases from V and 7 bases from J, with 7 bases between. The CDR3 runs to 11 residues. The germline gives CDR1 SGHTA, CDR2 FQGNSA. The CDR3 DNA sequence: TGTGCCAGCAGCTTTAGAACAGAGCAGTACTTC. Translated, it gives CASSFRTEQYF.

CDR3 coding DNA: TGCAGTGCTAGAGATGGGGCCTCCCCCGGCGAGACCCAGTACTTC. Its protein product is CSARDGASPGETQYF. The chain carries TRBV20-1 and TRBJ2-5; D may be TRBD1 (5 bases). Trimming removed 0 bases at V and 5 bases at J, with 16 bases between. This CDR3 is built from 15 residues. CDR1 is DFQATT and CDR2 is SNEGSKA in the germline V gene (reference sequence).

In this sample, this clonotype turned up many times. In DNA form, the CDR3 reads TGTGCCAGCAGTTTAGCAGGAGTTGAGATGAGGGGTCAGCCCCAGCATTTT. Translated, it gives CASSLAGVEMRGQPQHF. The V and J genes are TRBV12-3 or TRBV12-4 and TRBJ1-5; possible D gene TRBD1, 5 bases. The V end was cut by 0 bases, the J end by 6 bases, with 18 bases between. The CDR3 is 17 residues long.